Below, 2 T cell receptor beta chains from the same sample are listed, as sequenced in a study of shared clonotypes between healthy human individuals. Clones were sequenced by immunoSEQ multiplex PCR, and TCRdb holds only the in-frame ones, with some missing. The top ten hold more than 0.1% of the sample, which has about 2 million clones, roughly 94% seen once. The sequencing sample was made of naive CD4+ T cells sorted from blood. The subset here: CD45RA+ positively selected. Every receptor here comes from a man aged 18-30 years in good health.

The chain is built from TRBV2 and TRBJ2-7, with 7 nucleotides matching TRBD2. Trimming cost V 0 bases and J 6 bases; bases outside gene matches: 5. This CDR3 comprises 14 residues. The germline CDR1 and CDR2 sequences are SNHLY and FYNNEI. CDR3 bases: TGTGCCAGCAGTGAAGCGCGGGGGTTCCGCGAGCAGTACTTC. This gives the protein CASSEARGFREQYF.

The chain is built from TRBV7-2 and TRBJ2-5; the D gene is possibly TRBD2 (6 bases). V gave up 1 base and J gave up 2 bases, with 17 bases separating them. Per the germline V gene, CDR1 is SGHTA and CDR2 is FQGNSA. The CDR3 has 17 amino acids. This CDR3 reads CASSLVGGAGWQETQYF. CDR3 DNA: TGTGCCAGCAGCTTAGTAGGCGGGGCCGGATGGCAAGAGACCCAGTACTTC.